Listed below are T cell receptor beta chains from one sample, sequenced in a study of CD8 T cells in Susac syndrome. One entry per CDR3 protein, called by TCRdb with MiXCR from the immunoSEQ multiplex PCR reads. Here the sample spans almost 450,000 distinct CDR3 sequences, 85% to 90% being singletons. Sequencing was done on a sample of CD8+ T cells from PBMCs. The origin of the receptors is a human donor with multiple sclerosis. Each CDR3 is given without its conserved first and last residue.

v_call: TRBV7-9; j_call: TRBJ1-2; cdr3_aa: ASSPTGTYYGYT
v_call: TRBV27; j_call: TRBJ2-7; cdr3_aa: ASSVTGRAEQY
v_call: TRBV30; j_call: TRBJ2-1; cdr3_aa: AWSVATRPPYNEQF
v_call: TRBV7-2; j_call: TRBJ2-1; cdr3_aa: ASSLVGYEQF
v_call: TRBV4-1; j_call: TRBJ2-3; cdr3_aa: ASSQEGRSADTQY
v_call: TRBV3-1; j_call: TRBJ2-1; cdr3_aa: ASSQDWRDNEQF
v_call: TRBV4-2; j_call: TRBJ1-1; cdr3_aa: ASSPKGATGGTEAF
v_call: TRBV28; j_call: TRBJ1-5; cdr3_aa: ASSSPHESGGRRDQPQH
v_call: TRBV30; j_call: TRBJ2-1; cdr3_aa: AWSLPGTTSSYNEQF
v_call: TRBV7-8; j_call: TRBJ2-7; cdr3_aa: ASSIETSGGAYEQY
v_call: TRBV20-1; j_call: TRBJ2-7; cdr3_aa: SARDRDVSSYEQY
v_call: TRBV5-4; j_call: TRBJ1-4; cdr3_aa: ASSFRDSPNEKLF
v_call: TRBV28; j_call: TRBJ2-3; cdr3_aa: ASSVPGQEVLNTQY
v_call: TRBV28; j_call: TRBJ2-1; cdr3_aa: ASRRPSGTPASNEQF
v_call: TRBV30; j_call: TRBJ2-3; cdr3_aa: AWGAGFQDTQY
v_call: TRBV12-3/TRBV12-4; j_call: TRBJ1-1; cdr3_aa: ASSGQGRPEAF
v_call: TRBV28; j_call: TRBJ2-3; cdr3_aa: ASSFIPTDTQY
v_call: TRBV5-4; j_call: TRBJ1-2; cdr3_aa: ASSLKGGIRGYT
v_call: TRBV30; j_call: TRBJ2-1; cdr3_aa: AWSVLSGPYVYNEQF
v_call: TRBV6-2/TRBV6-3; j_call: TRBJ1-1; cdr3_aa: ASSPRWGQVPEAF
v_call: TRBV2; j_call: TRBJ2-2; cdr3_aa: ASSERGNTGELF
v_call: TRBV7-6; j_call: TRBJ1-3; cdr3_aa: ASSKDSRSGNTIY
v_call: TRBV20-1; j_call: TRBJ1-1; cdr3_aa: SARGIPNTEAF
v_call: TRBV12-3/TRBV12-4; j_call: TRBJ2-5; cdr3_aa: ASSELGGREETQY
v_call: TRBV9; j_call: TRBJ2-1; cdr3_aa: ASSVTGTPYNEQF
v_call: TRBV28; j_call: TRBJ2-5; cdr3_aa: ASSLDGTGQETQY
v_call: TRBV4-1; j_call: TRBJ2-7; cdr3_aa: ASSQEDGGRSYEQY
v_call: TRBV30; j_call: TRBJ2-2; cdr3_aa: AWSSGGSGELF
v_call: TRBV7-9; j_call: TRBJ2-1; cdr3_aa: ASSPLAASYNEQF
v_call: TRBV7-8; j_call: TRBJ1-3; cdr3_aa: ASSLERGYGNTIY
v_call: TRBV12-3/TRBV12-4; j_call: TRBJ2-2; cdr3_aa: ASSLEGSDTGELF
v_call: TRBV19; j_call: TRBJ1-1; cdr3_aa: ASSIAGGNTEAF
v_call: TRBV4-1; j_call: TRBJ2-7; cdr3_aa: ASSQTPGSSYEQY
v_call: TRBV5-6; j_call: TRBJ2-2; cdr3_aa: ASRQNDRAPLTGELF
v_call: TRBV23-1; j_call: TRBJ1-6; cdr3_aa: ASSHKIRNGRGGWDSPLH
v_call: TRBV10-3; j_call: TRBJ2-2; cdr3_aa: AINTPTKSPNTGELF
v_call: TRBV28; j_call: TRBJ2-3; cdr3_aa: ASSPTGTSGRPSTDTQY
v_call: TRBV6-1; j_call: TRBJ2-2; cdr3_aa: ASRWTRAPTNTGELF